This T cell receptor (beta chain) was sequenced for a study of blood T cell repertoires in COVID-19. Study-level information: The United States, Italy and Spain provided the acute and convalescent COVID-19 samples. PBMCs, B-cell-depleted T cells, or T cells provided the cDNA or gDNA that made up the material.

Original handling: For nucleated cells, counts were estimated from reference gene primer amplification. Some clones are missing from TCRdb's copy, which holds only in-frame ones; the method was immunoSEQ multiplex PCR. V, J and clone size derive from that table, while D and trimming were established from the DNA sequence. The top ten hold about 30% of the sample, which has fewer than 15,000 clones, around nine tenths seen once. Per germline, CDR1 MGHRA and CDR2 YSYEKL. V was shortened by 0 bases and J by 2 bases, with 8 bases between the two germline ends. The CDR3 runs 15 residues. The chain is built from TRBV4-1 and TRBJ2-1; D uncertain. Source material: peripheral blood. This TCR came from a human donor in a cohort sampled during active COVID-19. The CDR3 protein is CASSQDPTAYNEQFF. The CDR3 DNA follows: TGCGCCAGCAGCCAAGATCCGACTGCCTACAATGAGCAGTTCTTC.